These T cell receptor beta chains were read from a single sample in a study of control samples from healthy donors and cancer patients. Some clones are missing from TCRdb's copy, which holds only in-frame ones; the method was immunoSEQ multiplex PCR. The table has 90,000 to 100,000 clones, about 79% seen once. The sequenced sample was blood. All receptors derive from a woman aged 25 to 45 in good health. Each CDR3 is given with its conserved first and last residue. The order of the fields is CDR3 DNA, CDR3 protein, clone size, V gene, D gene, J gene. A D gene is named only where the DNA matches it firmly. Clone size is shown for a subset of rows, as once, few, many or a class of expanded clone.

TGTGCCAGCAGTGGAGGACTGACGTGGAACACAGATACGCAGTATTTT | CASSGGLTWNTDTQYF | once | TRBV6-4 | . | TRBJ2-3
TGTGCCAGCAGCGTAGCCCCGGTGGGCGGCCCGAACACCGGGGAGCTGTTTTTT | CASSVAPVGGPNTGELFF | . | TRBV9 | . | TRBJ2-2
TGTGCCAGCAGTTTATTCCCCCCGCGTACGCAGTATTTT | CASSLFPPRTQYF | . | TRBV27 | . | TRBJ2-3
TGTGCCAGCAAATCATCTGGTCCCCACGAGACCCAGTACTTC | CASKSSGPHETQYF | . | TRBV25-1 | . | TRBJ2-5
TGTGCCAGCAGCGCAACTACAGGGGTTGGTGAGACCCAGTACTTC | CASSATTGVGETQYF | . | TRBV2 | TRBD1 | TRBJ2-5
TGTGCCACCAGCACCGGACAGAACTATGGCTACACCTTC | CATSTGQNYGYTF | . | TRBV15 | . | TRBJ1-2
TGTGCCAGCAGCTTTAATGGCAGGGGTTCTGGGGCCAACGTCCTGACTTTC | CASSFNGRGSGANVLTF | once | TRBV5-5 | . | TRBJ2-6
TGCGCCAGCACCATCAATGCTGACACCATATATTTT | CASTINADTIYF | . | TRBV23-1 | . | TRBJ1-3
TGTGCCAGTGAGGGACAGGGCTTTCAGCCCCAGCATTTT | CASEGQGFQPQHF | once | TRBV6-5 | TRBD1 | TRBJ1-5
TGTGCCAGCAGCGTAGGGGACAGGGACTCACCCCTCCACTTT | CASSVGDRDSPLHF | . | TRBV9 | TRBD1 | TRBJ1-6
TGTGCCAGCAGCTTAAAAGGGACAGCGACCATATATTTT | CASSLKGTATIYF | . | TRBV11-2 | TRBD1 | TRBJ1-3
TGTGCCAGCAGCTCGACGGGTAACAATGAGCAGTTCTTC | CASSSTGNNEQFF | once | TRBV6-2/TRBV6-3 | . | TRBJ2-1
TGCAGCGTACCCGCGGCGGGTGGGGAGACCCAGTACTTC | CSVPAAGGETQYF | . | TRBV29-1 | . | TRBJ2-5
TGTGCCAGCAGCCAAGGGATAGCGGGGGCTAACGAGCAGTACTTC | CASSQGIAGANEQYF | once | TRBV14 | TRBD2 | TRBJ2-7
TGCGCCAGCAGCCAGGGGACTAGCGGGGGGACTTACGAGCAGTACTTC | CASSQGTSGGTYEQYF | . | TRBV4-3 | TRBD2 | TRBJ2-7
TGTGCCAGCAGTTACAACAGGGGGGCTGAAGCTTTCTTT | CASSYNRGAEAFF | few | TRBV6-5 | TRBD1 | TRBJ1-1
TGTGCCAGTGGGGCTAGCGGGGGAGAGACCCAGTACTTC | CASGASGGETQYF | few | TRBV6-5 | TRBD2 | TRBJ2-5
TGTGCCAGCAGTGAAAGGGACAGGCGGCTTGGCTACACCTTC | CASSERDRRLGYTF | . | TRBV6-1 | TRBD1 | TRBJ1-2
TGTGCCAGCTCACCACCGTCAGGAGCTGGGGCCAACGTCCTGACTTTC | CASSPPSGAGANVLTF | . | TRBV18 | . | TRBJ2-6